A single sample is the source of the 29 T cell receptor beta chains below, sequenced in a study of cytomegalovirus exposure and HLA in healthy donors. This PCR relied on a set of 60 Vbeta primers and 13 Jbeta primers. Data came from immunoSEQ multiplex PCR; TCRdb stores just in-frame clones and leaves some out. Of roughly 120,000 clones in the sample, about four fifths were seen once. What was sequenced was PBMCs. These receptors came from a human donor in good health.

This clone is a singleton in its sample. This chain links TRBV29-1 with TRBJ2-2; TRBD2 is a possible D gene (5 bases). The germline CDR1 and CDR2 sequences are SQVTM and ANQGSEA. Trimming pared 4 bases from V and 6 bases from J, leaving 15 bases between. There are 14 residues in the CDR3. The CDR3 sequence: CSVASTVFAGELFF. In nucleotides, the CDR3 is TGCAGCGTTGCTAGCACGGTGTTCGCCGGGGAGCTGTTTTTT.

The rearrangement joins TRBV4-1 to TRBJ2-1; TRBD2 aligns across 11 bases. The CDR3 length is 18 residues. Germline trimming cut 1 base from V and 4 bases from J; bases unmatched to any gene: 9. Looked up from germline, CDR1 is MGHRA and CDR2 is YSYEKL. The CDR3 protein is CASSQVMGTSGIYNEQFF. CDR3 bases: TGCGCCAGCAGCCAAGTTATGGGGACTAGCGGCATTTACAATGAGCAGTTCTTC.

The rearrangement uses TRBV7-9 and TRBJ2-3; TRBD2 matches at 7 bases. Germline V gene sequence: CDR1 SEHNR, CDR2 FQNEAQ (reference sequence). This CDR3 has 13 amino acids. The junction had 6 bases not matched to a gene; V was cut back by 5 bases and J by 7 bases. The CDR3 coding sequence is TGTGCCAGCAGCGCACCGCGGGGGAATACGCAGTATTTT. This translates into CASSAPRGNTQYF. The complete variable domain, with remaining parts taken from reference TRBV7-9 and TRBJ2-3, reads DTGVSQNPRHKITKRGQNVTFRCDPISEHNRLYWYRQTLGQGPEFLTYFQNEAQLEKSRLLSDRFSAERPKGSFSTLEIQRTEQGDSAMYLCASSAPRGNTQYFGPGTRLTVL.

V is TRBV9 and J is TRBJ2-5; 7 positions match TRBD2. The CDR3 spans 14 residues. Germline V lookup: CDR1 SGDLS, CDR2 YYNGEE. The ends lost 3 bases at V and 0 bases at J; junction bases unmatched: 2. This CDR3 is CASSATSDQETQYF. The CDR3 region has the DNA TGTGCCAGCAGCGCCACTAGCGACCAAGAGACCCAGTACTTC.

The chain recombines TRBV4-2 with TRBJ2-5; D unresolved. The CDR3 length is 14 residues. V gave up 4 bases and J gave up 2 bases, with 11 bases separating them. In germline, CDR1 is LGHNA, CDR2 YNFKEQ. CDR3 residues: CASSPEALQETQYF. In DNA, the CDR3 is TGTGCCAGCAGCCCCGAGGCACTGCAAGAGACCCAGTACTTC.

V gene TRBV9 combines with J gene TRBJ2-1, with 11 bases fitting TRBD2. J lost 5 bases, V lost 4 bases, and 17 bases had no gene match. This CDR3 contains 19 residues. CDR1 SGDLS and CDR2 YYNGEE come from the germline V gene. Here the CDR3 reads CASSLTGNSGGARNNEQFF. CDR3 DNA: TGTGCCAGCAGCCTGACTGGTAATAGCGGGGGGGCCCGCAACAATGAGCAGTTCTTC.

The chain recombines TRBV18 with TRBJ2-1; 8 nucleotides match TRBD2. Germline V gene data show CDR1 as KGHSH and CDR2 as LQKENI. CDR3 length: 15 amino acids. V lost 6 bases, J lost 6 bases, and 10 bases stayed unmatched. Here the CDR3 DNA reads TGTGCCAGCTCTCAGAGCGGGGGTCGCGCCAATGAGCAGTTCTTC. Translated, it gives CASSQSGGRANEQFF.

This chain links TRBV7-2 with TRBJ2-2; D is unresolved. CDR1 and CDR2 from the germline V gene are SGHTA and FQGNSA. The CDR3 is made up of 14 amino acids. V was shortened by 6 bases and J by 0 bases, with 8 bases between the two germline ends. The CDR3 spells CASRAPSNTGELFF. For the CDR3, the DNA is TGTGCCAGCAGGGCCCCCTCGAACACCGGGGAGCTGTTTTTT.

The chain joins TRBV25-1 to TRBJ2-2; D perhaps matches TRBD1 (6 bases). The germline V gene encodes CDR1 MGHDK and CDR2 SYGVNS. The CDR3 has 16 amino acids. Trimming pared 3 bases from V and 0 bases from J, leaving 11 bases between. The CDR3 bases are TGTGCCAGCAGTGACCCCTGGGGGCCGAACACCGGGGAGCTGTTTTTT. Its translation is CASSDPWGPNTGELFF. Looking up the rest from reference TRBV25-1 and TRBJ2-2 gives the full variable domain: EADIYQTPRYLVIGTGKKITLECSQTMGHDKMYWYQQDPGMELHLIHYSYGVNSTEKGDLSSESTVSRIRTEHFPLTLESARPSHTSQYLCASSDPWGPNTGELFFGEGSRLTVL.

In regard to this clone: Germline and junction disagree at one end, which may indicate a read error. The V gene is TRBV7-9, the J gene TRBJ1-5, with D uncertain. Per germline, CDR1 SEHNR and CDR2 FQNEAQ (reference sequence). CDR3 length: 12 residues. CDR3 in DNA: TGTTCCAGCAGCTTCGGGGTTCAGCCCCAGCATTTT. As protein: CSSSFGVQPQHF. Looking up the rest from reference TRBV7-9 and TRBJ1-5 gives the full variable domain: DTGVSQNPRHKITKRGQNVTFRCDPISEHNRLYWYRQTLGQGPEFLTYFQNEAQLEKSRLLSDRFSAERPKGSFSTLEIQRTEQGDSAMYLCSSSFGVQPQHFGDGTRLSIL.

V usage is TRBV5-1 and J usage is TRBJ1-5, with 11 bases aligning to TRBD1. With 4 bases clipped from V and 5 bases from J, the junction kept 2 bases outside the gene matches. This CDR3 is 14 amino acids long. The germline CDR1 and CDR2 sequences are SGHRS and YFSETQ. DNA of the CDR3: TGCGCCAGCAGCACGGGACAGGGGGATCAGCCCCAGCATTTT. This encodes CASSTGQGDQPQHF.

The chain recombines TRBV5-1 with TRBJ1-6, with TRBD1 matching 7 bases. The CDR3 has 14 amino acids. Germline V gene data show CDR1 as SGHRS and CDR2 as YFSETQ. The ends lost 3 bases at V and 9 bases at J; junction bases unmatched: 6. CDR3 coding DNA: TGCGCCAGCAGCTCAACAGGGGTCTTTTCACCCCTCCACTTT. The encoded protein is CASSSTGVFSPLHF.

The rearrangement joins TRBV5-1 to TRBJ1-1; TRBD1 agrees at 9 bases. This CDR3 contains 15 residues. CDR1 SGHRS and CDR2 YFSETQ come from the germline V gene. V lost 1 base to trimming and J lost 6 bases; unmatched junction nucleotides: 7. CDR3 coding DNA: TGCGCCAGCAGCTTGTCAACAGGGGGCGTCCCTGAAGCTTTCTTT. This encodes CASSLSTGGVPEAFF. Full variable domain (rest looked up from reference TRBV5-1 and TRBJ1-1): KAGVTQTPRYLIKTRGQQVTLSCSPISGHRSVSWYQQTPGQGLQFLFEYFSETQRNKGNFPGRFSGRQFSNSRSEMNVSTLELGDSALYLCASSLSTGGVPEAFFGQGTRLTVV.

CDR3 loop: CASSIIRGAREELFF. The CDR3 coding sequence is TGTGCCAGTAGTATAATCCGCGGAGCCCGCGAGGAGCTGTTTTTT. V is TRBV19 and J is TRBJ2-2; no reliable D call. Germline CDR1 is LNHDA and CDR2 is SQIVND (reference sequence). This CDR3 comprises 15 residues. Trimming shortened V by 2 bases and J by 10 bases, and 17 bases separated the two germline ends.

This clone was picked up one time. The CDR3 reads CASSIEAGHYEQYF. The CDR3 nucleotides are TGTGCCAGTAGTATAGAGGCAGGACACTACGAGCAGTACTTC. J is TRBJ2-7 and V is TRBV19; D possibly corresponds to TRBD1 (5 bases). Germline V CDR1 and CDR2: LNHDA, SQIVND (reference sequence). Trimming took off 0 bases at V and 3 bases at J, with 9 bases between the two ends. The CDR3 consists of 14 residues.

The rearrangement joins TRBV4-1 to TRBJ2-7; possible D gene TRBD2, 5 bases. Germline V gene lookup returns CDR1 MGHRA and CDR2 YSYEKL. The CDR3 sequence is 18 residues long. V gave up 1 base and J gave up 4 bases, with 23 bases separating them. As DNA, the CDR3 is TGCGCCAGCAGCCAAGGACTGGAGAGCTGGAGGAACATATACGAGCAGTACTTC. It specifies CASSQGLESWRNIYEQYF.

V gene TRBV11-2 combines with J gene TRBJ1-1; weak D call: TRBD1 (5 bases). The CDR3 extends over 14 amino acids. V lost 7 bases and J 3 bases, leaving 15 bases between the germline ends. Germline loops: CDR1 SGHAT, CDR2 FQNNGV. CDR3 coding DNA: TGTGCCAGCAACGGGGGGGTGGTGGACACTGAAGCTTTCTTT. Its protein is CASNGGVVDTEAFF.

The chain uses TRBV19 and TRBJ2-7; TRBD2 might be the D (6 bases). With 5 bases removed from V and 1 base from J, the gap between germline ends came to 12 bases. This CDR3 is built from 14 residues. Germline V gene data show CDR1 as LNHDA and CDR2 as SQIVND (reference sequence). This chain's CDR3 is CASSSGVGSYEQYF. CDR3 nucleotide sequence: TGTGCCAGTAGTTCGGGGGTCGGATCCTACGAGCAGTACTTC.

J is TRBJ2-3 and V is TRBV4-2, with D unresolved. Germline CDR1 and CDR2: LGHNA and YNFKEQ. The CDR3 has 16 amino acids. The V end was cut by 0 bases, the J end by 0 bases, with 10 bases between. CDR3 in DNA: TGTGCCAGCAGCCAAGATGACACCTCTAGCACAGATACGCAGTATTTT. Translation: CASSQDDTSSTDTQYF.

This clone was seen once. This sequence joins TRBV2 and TRBJ1-6; TRBD1 agrees at 12 bases. This CDR3 region has 17 residues. V lost 6 bases and J lost 2; bases outside the gene matches: 5. Per the germline V gene, CDR1 is SNHLY and CDR2 is FYNNEI. CDR3 residues: CASRPGTGGTYNSPLHF. The CDR3 bases are TGTGCCAGCAGGCCTGGGACAGGGGGCACCTATAATTCACCCCTCCACTTT.

This chain links TRBV5-1 with TRBJ2-1; 10 nucleotides align to TRBD2. There are 15 residues in the CDR3. The V and J ends lost 3 bases and 6 bases, in that order; junction bases with no gene match: 6. The germline CDR1 and CDR2 sequences are SGHRS and YFSETQ. The CDR3 nucleotides are TGCGCCAGCAGCTCAGGTAGCGGGGGGTTCAATGAGCAGTTCTTC. As protein: CASSSGSGGFNEQFF.

This clone was counted between two and nine times. The chain carries TRBV6-6 and TRBJ1-2, with D possibly being TRBD1 (6 bases). There are 14 residues in the CDR3. Germline CDR1 is MNHNY and CDR2 is SVGAGI (reference sequence). V lost 6 bases to trimming and J lost 8 bases, with 19 bases between them. This CDR3 is CASRSTGTSGGYTF. Here the CDR3 DNA reads TGTGCCAGCAGATCAACCGGGACATCGGGAGGCTACACCTTC.

The genes are TRBV20-1 and TRBJ2-5; a possible D gene is TRBD2 (5 bases). Trimming left V 1 base short and J 11 bases short, with 11 bases between. The length of the CDR3 is 11 residues. CDR1 and CDR2 from the germline V gene are DFQATT and SNEGSKA (reference sequence). CDR3 nucleotides: TGCAGTGCTAGAGGGGTATGGGAGCAGTACTTC. This encodes CSARGVWEQYF.

The CDR3 protein is CASRLGLGAFYEQYF. In DNA, the CDR3 is TGCGCCAGCAGACTGGGGTTGGGAGCCTTCTACGAGCAGTACTTC. The gene calls are TRBV5-1 and TRBJ2-5, with a weak D call TRBD2 (5 bases). The J call may be wrong; the DNA end is better matched by TRBJ2-7. The CDR3 consists of 15 residues. Germline CDR1 reads SGHRS; CDR2 reads YFSETQ.

The rearrangement joins TRBV7-8 to TRBJ2-3; 10 bases align to TRBD2. The CDR3 loop spans 15 amino acids. Germline values: CDR1 SGHVS, CDR2 FQNEAQ. Trimming took 6 bases from V and 1 from J; bases not matched to a gene: 4. The CDR3 loop reads CASRRGTSGTDTQYF. The CDR3 coding sequence is TGTGCCAGCAGGAGGGGGACTAGCGGCACAGATACGCAGTATTTT.

This chain uses TRBV19 with TRBJ2-5; 7 bases agree with TRBD1. The better agreement between TRBJ2-7 and the DNA end casts doubt on the J call. The CDR3 covers 14 residues. Germline CDR1 LNHDA, CDR2 SQIVND (reference sequence). The CDR3 bases are TGTGCCAGTAGTATTACGACAGGGACCTACGAGCAGTACTTC. This encodes CASSITTGTYEQYF.

This clone was seen repeatedly, ten times or more. The rearrangement joins TRBV19 to TRBJ1-2; the D is unclear. This CDR3 spans 16 amino acids. The V end was cut by 8 bases, the J end by 3 bases, with 22 bases between. Germline lookup yields CDR1 LNHDA and CDR2 SQIVND (reference sequence). CDR3 DNA sequence: TGTGCCAGTCATGTAAATGCGTGGGCGCGCGACTATGGCTACACCTTC. Its protein product is CASHVNAWARDYGYTF.

The chain joins TRBV27 to TRBJ1-5; 7 nucleotides match TRBD1. Losses at the gene ends were 6 bases for V and 7 bases for J; bases not matched to a gene: 15. The germline V gene encodes CDR1 MNHEY and CDR2 SMNVEV (reference sequence). The CDR3 spans 16 residues. The CDR3 here is CASRGTAGDVGQPQHF. Written as DNA, the CDR3 is TGTGCCAGCAGAGGGACAGCGGGTGACGTGGGGCAGCCCCAGCATTTT.

In its sample, this clone was seen once. The chain recombines TRBV19 with TRBJ2-4; a possible D gene is TRBD1 (6 bases). V lost 9 bases and J lost 1, with 16 bases in between. Per the germline V gene, CDR1 is LNHDA and CDR2 is SQIVND (reference sequence). CDR3 size: 15 residues. Here the CDR3 reads CASGDRGTAKNIQYF. DNA of the CDR3: TGTGCCAGCGGGGATAGGGGGACGGCCAAAAACATTCAGTACTTC. Looking up the rest from reference TRBV19 and TRBJ2-4 gives the full variable domain: DGGITQSPKYLFRKEGQNVTLSCEQNLNHDAMYWYRQDPGQGLRLIYYSQIVNDFQKGDIAEGYSVSREKKESFPLTVTSAQKNPTAFYLCASGDRGTAKNIQYFGAGTRLSVL.